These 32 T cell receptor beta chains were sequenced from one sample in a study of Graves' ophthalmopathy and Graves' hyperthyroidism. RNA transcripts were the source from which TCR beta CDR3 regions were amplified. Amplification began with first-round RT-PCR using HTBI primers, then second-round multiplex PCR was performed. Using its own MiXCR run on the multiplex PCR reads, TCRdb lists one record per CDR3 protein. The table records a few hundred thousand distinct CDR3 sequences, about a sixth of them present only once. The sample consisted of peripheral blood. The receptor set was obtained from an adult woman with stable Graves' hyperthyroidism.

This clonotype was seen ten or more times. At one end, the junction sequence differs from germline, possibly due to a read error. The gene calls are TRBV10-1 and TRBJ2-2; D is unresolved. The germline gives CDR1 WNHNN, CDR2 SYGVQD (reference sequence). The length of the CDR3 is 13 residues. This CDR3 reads CATSRPNTGELFF. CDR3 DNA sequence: TGCGCCACCAGTAGACCTAACACCGGGGAGCTGTTTTTT.

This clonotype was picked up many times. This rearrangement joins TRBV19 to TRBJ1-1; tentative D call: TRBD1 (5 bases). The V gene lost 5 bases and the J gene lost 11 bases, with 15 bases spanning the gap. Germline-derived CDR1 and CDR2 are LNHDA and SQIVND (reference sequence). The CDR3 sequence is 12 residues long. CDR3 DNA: TGTGCCAGTAGTCTCCAGGGCAGTTGGGCTTTCTTT. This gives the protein CASSLQGSWAFF. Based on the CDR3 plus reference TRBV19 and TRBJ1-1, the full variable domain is DGGITQSPKYLFRKEGQNVTLSCEQNLNHDAMYWYRQDPGQGLRLIYYSQIVNDFQKGDIAEGYSVSREKKESFPLTVTSAQKNPTAFYLCASSLQGSWAFFGQGTRLTVV.

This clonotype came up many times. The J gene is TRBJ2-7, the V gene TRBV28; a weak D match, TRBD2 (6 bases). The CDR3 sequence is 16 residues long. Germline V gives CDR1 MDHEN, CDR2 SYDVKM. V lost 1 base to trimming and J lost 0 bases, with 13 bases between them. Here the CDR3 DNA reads TGTGCCAGCAGTTTATCTACGCGGGGCTACTCCTACGAGCAGTACTTC. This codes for CASSLSTRGYSYEQYF.

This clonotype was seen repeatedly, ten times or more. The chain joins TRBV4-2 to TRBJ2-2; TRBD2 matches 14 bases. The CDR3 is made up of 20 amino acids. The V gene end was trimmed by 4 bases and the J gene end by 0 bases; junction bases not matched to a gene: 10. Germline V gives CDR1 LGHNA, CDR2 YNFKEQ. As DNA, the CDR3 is TGTGCCAGCAGCCTCGGACTAGCGGGAGGATCCGACGCGAACACCGGGGAGCTGTTTTTT. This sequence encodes CASSLGLAGGSDANTGELFF.

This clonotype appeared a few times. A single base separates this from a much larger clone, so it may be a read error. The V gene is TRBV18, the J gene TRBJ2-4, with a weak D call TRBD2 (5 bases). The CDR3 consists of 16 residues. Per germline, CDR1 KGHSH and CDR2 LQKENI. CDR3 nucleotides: TGTGCCAGCTCACCATCTAGGAGTCTAGCCAACAACATTCAGTACTTC. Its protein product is CASSPSRSLANNIQYF.

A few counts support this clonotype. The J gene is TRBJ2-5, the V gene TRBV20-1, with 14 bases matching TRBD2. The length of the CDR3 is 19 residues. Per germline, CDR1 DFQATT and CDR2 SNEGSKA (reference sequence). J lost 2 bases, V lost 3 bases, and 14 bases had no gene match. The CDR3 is CSASPDAGTSGSSQETQYF. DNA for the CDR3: TGCAGTGCTAGTCCGGACGCCGGGACTAGCGGGAGTTCGCAAGAGACCCAGTACTTC.

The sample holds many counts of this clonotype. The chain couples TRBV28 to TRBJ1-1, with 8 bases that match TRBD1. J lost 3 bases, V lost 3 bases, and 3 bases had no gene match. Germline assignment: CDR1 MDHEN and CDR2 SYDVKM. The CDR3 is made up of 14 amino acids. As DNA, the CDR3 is TGTGCCAGCAGTTTTATGGACAGGGACACTGAAGCTTTCTTT. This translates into CASSFMDRDTEAFF.

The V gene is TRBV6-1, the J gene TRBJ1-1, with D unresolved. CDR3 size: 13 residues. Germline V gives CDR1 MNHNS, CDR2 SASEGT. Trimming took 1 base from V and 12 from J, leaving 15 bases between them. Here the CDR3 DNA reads TGTGCCAGCAGTGAAGTGGGGAGGTGGGGAACTTTCTTT. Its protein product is CASSEVGRWGTFF.

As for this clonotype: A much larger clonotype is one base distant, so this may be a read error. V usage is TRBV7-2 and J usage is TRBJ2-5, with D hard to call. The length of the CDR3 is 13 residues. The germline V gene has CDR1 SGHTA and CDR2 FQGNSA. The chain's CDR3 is CASSRQIQESQYF. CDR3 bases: TGTGCCAGCAGCAGACAAATACAAGAGTCCCAGTACTTC.

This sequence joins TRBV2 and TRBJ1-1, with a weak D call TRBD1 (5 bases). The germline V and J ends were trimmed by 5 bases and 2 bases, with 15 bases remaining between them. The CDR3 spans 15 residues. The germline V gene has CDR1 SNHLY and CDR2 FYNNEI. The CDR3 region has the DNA TGTGCCAGCAGTCCTCAGGGCAACGGAAACACTGAAGCTTTCTTT. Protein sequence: CASSPQGNGNTEAFF.

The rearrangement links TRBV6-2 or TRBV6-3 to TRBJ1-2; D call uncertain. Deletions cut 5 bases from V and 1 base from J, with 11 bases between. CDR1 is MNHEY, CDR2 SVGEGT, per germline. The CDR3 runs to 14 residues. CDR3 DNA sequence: TGTGCCAGCAGTCAACCTATTGGTAACTATGGCTACACCTTC. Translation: CASSQPIGNYGYTF.

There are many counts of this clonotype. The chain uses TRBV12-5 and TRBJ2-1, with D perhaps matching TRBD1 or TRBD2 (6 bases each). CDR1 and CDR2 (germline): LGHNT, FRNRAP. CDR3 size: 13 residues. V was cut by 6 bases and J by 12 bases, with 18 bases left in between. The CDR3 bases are TGTGCTAGTGGCCAAACGGGGGCGGTAAGGCAGTTCTTC. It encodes CASGQTGAVRQFF.

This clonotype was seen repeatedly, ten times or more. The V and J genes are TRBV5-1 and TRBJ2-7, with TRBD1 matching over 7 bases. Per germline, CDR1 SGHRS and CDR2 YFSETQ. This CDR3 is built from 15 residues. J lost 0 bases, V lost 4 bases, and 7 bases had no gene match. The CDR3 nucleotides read TGCGCCAGCAGCAAAAACAGGGGCCCCTCCTACGAGCAGTACTTC. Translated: CASSKNRGPSYEQYF.

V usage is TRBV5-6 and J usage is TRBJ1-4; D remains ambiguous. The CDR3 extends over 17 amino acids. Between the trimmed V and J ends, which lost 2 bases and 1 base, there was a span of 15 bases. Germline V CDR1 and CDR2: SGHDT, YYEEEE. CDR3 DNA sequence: TGTGCCAGCAGCTTATCAGTGTATCGTGGAACTAATGAAAAACTGTTTTTT. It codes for CASSLSVYRGTNEKLFF.

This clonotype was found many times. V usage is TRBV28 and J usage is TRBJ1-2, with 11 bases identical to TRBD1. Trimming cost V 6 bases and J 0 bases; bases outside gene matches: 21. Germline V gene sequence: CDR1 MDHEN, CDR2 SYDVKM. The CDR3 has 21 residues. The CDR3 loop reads CASSRSVLGGTGGVPNYGYTF. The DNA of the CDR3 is TGTGCCAGCAGCCGAAGCGTCCTAGGGGGGACAGGGGGTGTCCCTAACTATGGCTACACCTTC.

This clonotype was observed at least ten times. The CDR3 here is CASSELGDRTTGANVLTF. CDR3 in DNA: TGTGCCAGCAGTGAATTGGGGGACAGGACTACTGGGGCCAACGTCCTGACTTTC. The chain carries TRBV25-1 and TRBJ2-6; 8 bases line up with TRBD1. Germline lookup yields CDR1 MGHDK and CDR2 SYGVNS. Trimming removed 1 base from V and 2 bases from J; junction bases left unmatched: 7. This CDR3 has 18 residues.

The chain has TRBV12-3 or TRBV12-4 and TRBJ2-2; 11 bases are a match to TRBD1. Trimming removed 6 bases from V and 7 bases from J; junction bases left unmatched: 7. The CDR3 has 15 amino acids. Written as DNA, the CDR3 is TGTGCCAGCAGGAGGACAGGGGGCATAGGCGGGGAGCTGTTTTTT. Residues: CASRRTGGIGGELFF.

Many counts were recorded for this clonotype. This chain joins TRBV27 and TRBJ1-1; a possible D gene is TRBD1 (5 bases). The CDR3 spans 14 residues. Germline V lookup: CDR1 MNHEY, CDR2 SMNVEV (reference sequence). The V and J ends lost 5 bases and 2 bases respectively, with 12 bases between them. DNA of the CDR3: TGTGCCAGCAGTGGGGCAGCCAGCAACACTGAAGCTTTCTTT. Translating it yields CASSGAASNTEAFF.

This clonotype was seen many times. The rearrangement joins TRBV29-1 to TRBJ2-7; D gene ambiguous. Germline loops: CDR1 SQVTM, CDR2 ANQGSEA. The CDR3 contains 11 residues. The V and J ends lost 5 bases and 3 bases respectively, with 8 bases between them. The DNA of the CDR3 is TGCAGCGTTTGGGTCATCTACGAGCAGTACTTC. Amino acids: CSVWVIYEQYF.

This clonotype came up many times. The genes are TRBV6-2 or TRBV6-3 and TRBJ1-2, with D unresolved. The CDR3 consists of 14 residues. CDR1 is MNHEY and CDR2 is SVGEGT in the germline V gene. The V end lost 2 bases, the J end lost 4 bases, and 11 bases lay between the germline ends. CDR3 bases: TGTGCCAGCAGTTACGTGACACTACTCTATGGCTACACCTTC. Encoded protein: CASSYVTLLYGYTF.

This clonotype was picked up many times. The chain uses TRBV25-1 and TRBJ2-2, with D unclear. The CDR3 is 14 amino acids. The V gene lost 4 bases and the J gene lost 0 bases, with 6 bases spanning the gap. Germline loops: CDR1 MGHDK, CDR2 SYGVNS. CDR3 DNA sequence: TGTGCCAGCAGTGGGCCTACGAACACCGGGGAGCTGTTTTTT. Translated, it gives CASSGPTNTGELFF.

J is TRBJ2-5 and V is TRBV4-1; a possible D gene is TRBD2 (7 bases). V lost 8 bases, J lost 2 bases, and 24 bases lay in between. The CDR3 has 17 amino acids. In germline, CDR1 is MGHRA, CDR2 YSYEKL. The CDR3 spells CASAPRYRGARQETQYF. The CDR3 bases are TGCGCCAGCGCCCCAAGGTATCGGGGGGCTCGGCAAGAGACCCAGTACTTC.

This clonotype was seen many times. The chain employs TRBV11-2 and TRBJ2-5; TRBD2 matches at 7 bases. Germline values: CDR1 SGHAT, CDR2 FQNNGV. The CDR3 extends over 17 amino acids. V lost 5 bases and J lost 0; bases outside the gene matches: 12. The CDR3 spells CASSPRGRALYQETQYF. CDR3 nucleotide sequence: TGTGCCAGCAGCCCGCGGGGGAGGGCTTTGTACCAAGAGACCCAGTACTTC.

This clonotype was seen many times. The CDR3 bases are TGTGCCAGCAGTGAATCTATGGGGCAGGGGGGTAACTATGGCTACACCTTC. Protein sequence: CASSESMGQGGNYGYTF. V gene TRBV2 combines with J gene TRBJ1-2; 7 nucleotides match TRBD1. This CDR3 contains 17 residues. Germline CDR1 SNHLY, CDR2 FYNNEI. V shed 2 bases, J shed 1 base, and the junction held 10 bases outside the gene matches.

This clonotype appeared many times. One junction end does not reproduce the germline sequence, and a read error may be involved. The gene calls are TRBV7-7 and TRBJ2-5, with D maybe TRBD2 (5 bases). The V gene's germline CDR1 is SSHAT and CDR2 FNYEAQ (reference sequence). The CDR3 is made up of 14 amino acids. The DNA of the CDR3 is TGTGCTAGCAGTGACTACTCCCTGAGGGAGACCCAGTACTTC. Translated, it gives CASSDYSLRETQYF.

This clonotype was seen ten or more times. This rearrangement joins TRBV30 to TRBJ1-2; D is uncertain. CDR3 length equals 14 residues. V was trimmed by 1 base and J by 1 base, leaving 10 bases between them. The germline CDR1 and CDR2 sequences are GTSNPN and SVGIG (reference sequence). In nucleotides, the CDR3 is TGTGCCTGGAGTGGCCATCGGAATAACTATGGCTACACCTTC. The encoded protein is CAWSGHRNNYGYTF.

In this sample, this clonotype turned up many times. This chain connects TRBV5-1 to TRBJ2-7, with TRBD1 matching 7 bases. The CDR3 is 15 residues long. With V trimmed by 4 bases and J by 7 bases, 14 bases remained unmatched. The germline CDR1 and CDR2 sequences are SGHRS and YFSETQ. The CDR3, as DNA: TGCGCCAGCAGCAAAGGACAGGTTCAGCCGAGGGAGCAGTACTTC. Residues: CASSKGQVQPREQYF.

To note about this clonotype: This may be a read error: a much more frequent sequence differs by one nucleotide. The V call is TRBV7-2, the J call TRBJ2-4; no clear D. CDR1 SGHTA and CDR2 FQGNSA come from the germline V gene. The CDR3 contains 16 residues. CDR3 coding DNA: TGTGCCAGCAGCTGGAATAGTAACGTAGCCAAAAACATTAAGTACTTC. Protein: CASSWNSNVAKNIKYF.

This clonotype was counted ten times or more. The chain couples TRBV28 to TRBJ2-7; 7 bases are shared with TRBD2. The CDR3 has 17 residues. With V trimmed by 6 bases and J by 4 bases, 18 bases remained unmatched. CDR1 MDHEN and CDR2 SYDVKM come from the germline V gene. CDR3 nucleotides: TGTGCCAGCAGCCGTTTTACTTTGCGGGAGATGCTATACGAGCAGTACTTC. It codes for CASSRFTLREMLYEQYF.

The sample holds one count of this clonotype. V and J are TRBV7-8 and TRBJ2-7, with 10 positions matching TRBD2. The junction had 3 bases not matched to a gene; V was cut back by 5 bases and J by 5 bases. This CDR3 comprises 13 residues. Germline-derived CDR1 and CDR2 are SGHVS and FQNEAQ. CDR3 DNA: TGTGCCAGCAGCGCGCTAGCGGGAGACGAGCAGTACTTC. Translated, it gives CASSALAGDEQYF.

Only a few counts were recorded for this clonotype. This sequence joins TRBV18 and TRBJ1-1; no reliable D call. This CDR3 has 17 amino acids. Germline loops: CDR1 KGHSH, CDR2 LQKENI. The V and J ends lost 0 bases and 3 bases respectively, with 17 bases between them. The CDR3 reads CASSPPVSRAPYTEAFF. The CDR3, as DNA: TGTGCCAGCTCACCACCGGTCAGCCGGGCGCCTTACACTGAAGCTTTCTTT.

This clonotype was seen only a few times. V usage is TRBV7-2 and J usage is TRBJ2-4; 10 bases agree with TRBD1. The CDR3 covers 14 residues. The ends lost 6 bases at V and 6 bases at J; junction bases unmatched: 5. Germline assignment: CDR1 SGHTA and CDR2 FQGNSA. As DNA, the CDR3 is TGTGCCAGCAGGCCGGGACAGGGGTCAAACATTCAGTACTTC. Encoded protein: CASRPGQGSNIQYF.